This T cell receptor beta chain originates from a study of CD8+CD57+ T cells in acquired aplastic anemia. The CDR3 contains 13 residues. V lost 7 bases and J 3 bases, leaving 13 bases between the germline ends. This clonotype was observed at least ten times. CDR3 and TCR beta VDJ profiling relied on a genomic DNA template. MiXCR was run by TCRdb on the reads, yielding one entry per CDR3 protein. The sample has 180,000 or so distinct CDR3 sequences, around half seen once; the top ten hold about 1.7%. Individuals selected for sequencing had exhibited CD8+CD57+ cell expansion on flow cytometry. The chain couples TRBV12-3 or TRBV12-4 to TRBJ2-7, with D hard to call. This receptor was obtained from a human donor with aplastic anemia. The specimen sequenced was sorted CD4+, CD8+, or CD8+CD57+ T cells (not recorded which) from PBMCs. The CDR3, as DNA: TGTGCCAGCAAATCCAGGTCCTTCTACGAGCAGTACTTC. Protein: CASKSRSFYEQYF.